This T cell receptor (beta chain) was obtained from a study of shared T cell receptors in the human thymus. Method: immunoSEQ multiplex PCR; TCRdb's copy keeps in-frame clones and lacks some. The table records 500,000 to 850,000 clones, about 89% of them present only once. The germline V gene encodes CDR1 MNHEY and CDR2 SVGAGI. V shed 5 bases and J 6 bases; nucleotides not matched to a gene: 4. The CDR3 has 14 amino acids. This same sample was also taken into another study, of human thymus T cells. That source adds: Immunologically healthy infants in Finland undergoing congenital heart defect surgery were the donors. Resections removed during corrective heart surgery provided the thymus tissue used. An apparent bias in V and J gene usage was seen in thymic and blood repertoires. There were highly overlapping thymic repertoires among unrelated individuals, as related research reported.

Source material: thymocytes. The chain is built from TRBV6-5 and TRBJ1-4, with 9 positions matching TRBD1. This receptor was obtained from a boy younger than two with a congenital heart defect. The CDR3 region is CASSPDRGYEKLFF. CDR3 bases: TGTGCCAGCAGTCCGGACAGGGGTTATGAAAAACTGTTTTTT.